This T cell receptor (beta chain) emerged from a study of spatial heterogeneity in lung cancer. Study-level background: Sequence detection consistently recorded a greater number of beta-chain than alpha-chain sequences. Study outcomes and limitations: Ubiquitous, expanded tumor-derived TCRs were more frequently observed in blood at resection than at follow-up.

As for time point: sample taken at primary tumor resection. There were 65 or so donors, all of them untreated patients with early-stage non-small cell lung cancer. Whole RNA was taken from tumor, nontumor lung or frozen PBMC; it was then sequenced unsorted. TCRdb processed the 5' RACE reads anew with MiXCR; each CDR3 protein has one entry. The table records about 78,000 distinct CDR3 sequences, about 7.8% of them present only once. Trimming removed 6 bases from V and 7 bases from J, with 13 bases in between. This CDR3 contains 13 residues. As regards this clonotype: The target antigen is unknown.

The starting material was PBMCs, obtained at surgery. This chain uses TRBV12-3 or TRBV12-4 with TRBJ2-1; D is ambiguous. This clonotype originated in a male donor with early-stage non-small cell lung cancer. The CDR3 DNA is TGTGCCAGCAGACCCGGACCGCTTAATGAGCAGTTCTTC. Its translation is CASRPGPLNEQFF.